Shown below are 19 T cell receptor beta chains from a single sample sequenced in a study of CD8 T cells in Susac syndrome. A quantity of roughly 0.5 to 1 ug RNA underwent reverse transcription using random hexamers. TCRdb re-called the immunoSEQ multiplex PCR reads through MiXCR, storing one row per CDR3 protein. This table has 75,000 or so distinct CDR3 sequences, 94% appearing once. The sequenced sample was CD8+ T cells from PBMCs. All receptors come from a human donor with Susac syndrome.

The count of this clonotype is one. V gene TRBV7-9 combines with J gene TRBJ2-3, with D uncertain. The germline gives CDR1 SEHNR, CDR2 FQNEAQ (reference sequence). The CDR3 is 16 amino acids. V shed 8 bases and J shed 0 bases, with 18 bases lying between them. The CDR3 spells CASLSLPPTSTDTQYF. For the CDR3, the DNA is TGTGCCAGCTTATCGCTCCCGCCAACTAGCACAGATACGCAGTATTTT.

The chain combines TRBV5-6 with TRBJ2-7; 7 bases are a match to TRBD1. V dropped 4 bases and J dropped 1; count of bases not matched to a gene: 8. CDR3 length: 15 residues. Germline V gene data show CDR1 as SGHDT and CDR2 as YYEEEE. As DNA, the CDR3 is TGTGCCAGCAGCACCCCAGTCAGGGGGTCCTACGAGCAGTACTTC. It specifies CASSTPVRGSYEQYF.

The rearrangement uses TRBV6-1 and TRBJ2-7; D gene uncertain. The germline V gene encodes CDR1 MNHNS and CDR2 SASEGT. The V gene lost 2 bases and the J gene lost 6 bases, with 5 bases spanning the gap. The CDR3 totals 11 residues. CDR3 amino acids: CASSESGEQYF. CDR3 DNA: TGTGCCAGCAGTGAATCCGGCGAGCAGTACTTC.

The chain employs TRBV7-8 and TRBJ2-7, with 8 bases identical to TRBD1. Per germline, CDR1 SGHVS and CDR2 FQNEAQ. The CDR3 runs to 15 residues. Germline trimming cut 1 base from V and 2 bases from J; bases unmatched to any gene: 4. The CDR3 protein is CASSLVGTGPYEQYF. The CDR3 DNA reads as TGTGCCAGCAGCTTAGTAGGGACAGGCCCCTACGAGCAGTACTTC.

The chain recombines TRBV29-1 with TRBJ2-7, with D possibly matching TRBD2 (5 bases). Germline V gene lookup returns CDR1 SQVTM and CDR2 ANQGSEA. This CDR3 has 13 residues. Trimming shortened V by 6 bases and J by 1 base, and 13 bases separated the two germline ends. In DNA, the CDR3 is TGCAGCGTCCGCCGGGGATATTCCTACGAGCAGTACTTC. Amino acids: CSVRRGYSYEQYF.

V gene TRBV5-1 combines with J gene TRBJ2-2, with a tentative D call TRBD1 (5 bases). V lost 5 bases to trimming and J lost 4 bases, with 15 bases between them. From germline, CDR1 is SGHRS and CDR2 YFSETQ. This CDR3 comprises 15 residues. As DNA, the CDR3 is TGCGCCAGCAGGAGCAGGGAAAGGGTCACCGGGGAGCTGTTTTTT. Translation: CASRSRERVTGELFF.

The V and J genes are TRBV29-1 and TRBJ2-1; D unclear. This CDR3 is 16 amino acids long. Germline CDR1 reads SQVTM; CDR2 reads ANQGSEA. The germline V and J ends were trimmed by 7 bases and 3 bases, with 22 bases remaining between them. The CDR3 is CSGLAYLVENYNEQFF. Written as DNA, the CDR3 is TGCAGCGGTTTGGCATACTTAGTGGAGAACTACAATGAGCAGTTCTTC.

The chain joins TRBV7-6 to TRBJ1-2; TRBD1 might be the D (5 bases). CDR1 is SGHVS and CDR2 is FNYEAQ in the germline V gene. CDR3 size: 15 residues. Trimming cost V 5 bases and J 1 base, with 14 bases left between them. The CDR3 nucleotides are TGTGCCAGCAGCCCGGCTGTGGGACTTAACTATGGCTACACCTTC. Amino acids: CASSPAVGLNYGYTF.

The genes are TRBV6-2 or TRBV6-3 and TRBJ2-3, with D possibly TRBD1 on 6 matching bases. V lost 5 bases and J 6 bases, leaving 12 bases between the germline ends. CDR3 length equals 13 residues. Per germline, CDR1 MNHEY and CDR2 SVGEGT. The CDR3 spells CASSDRFFDTQYF. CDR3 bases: TGTGCCAGCAGTGACAGGTTTTTTGATACGCAGTATTTT.

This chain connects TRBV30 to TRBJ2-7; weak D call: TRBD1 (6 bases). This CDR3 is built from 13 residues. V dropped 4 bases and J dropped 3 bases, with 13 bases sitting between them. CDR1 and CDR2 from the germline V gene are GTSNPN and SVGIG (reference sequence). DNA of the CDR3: TGTGCCTGGACCCCCGGGACAAACTACGAGCAGTACTTC. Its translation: CAWTPGTNYEQYF.

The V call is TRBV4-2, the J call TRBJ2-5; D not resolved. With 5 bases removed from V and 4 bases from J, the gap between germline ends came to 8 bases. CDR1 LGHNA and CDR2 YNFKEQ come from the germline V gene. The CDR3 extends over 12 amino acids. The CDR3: CASSDQIETQYF. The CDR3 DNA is TGTGCCAGCAGCGATCAGATAGAGACCCAGTACTTC.

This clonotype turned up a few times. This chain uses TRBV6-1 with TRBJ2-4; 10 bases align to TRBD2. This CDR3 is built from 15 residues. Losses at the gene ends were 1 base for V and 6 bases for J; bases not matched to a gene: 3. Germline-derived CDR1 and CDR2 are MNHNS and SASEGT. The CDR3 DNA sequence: TGTGCCAGCAGTGAAGAAGCGGGAGGGCTAAACATTCAGTACTTC. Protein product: CASSEEAGGLNIQYF.

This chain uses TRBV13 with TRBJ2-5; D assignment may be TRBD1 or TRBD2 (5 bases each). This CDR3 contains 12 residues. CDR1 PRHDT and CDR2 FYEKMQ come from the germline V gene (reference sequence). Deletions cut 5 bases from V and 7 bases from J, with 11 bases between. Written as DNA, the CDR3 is TGTGCCAGCAGCGAGGGGCGGAGGACCCAGTACTTC. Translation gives CASSEGRRTQYF.

The CDR3 bases are TGTGCCAGCAGTTTATGGCAGAGCTCCTACGAGCAGTACTTC. Its translation is CASSLWQSSYEQYF. The chain carries TRBV27 and TRBJ2-7; D remains ambiguous. V lost 1 base and J 0 bases, leaving 7 bases between the germline ends. The CDR3 runs 14 residues. Looked up from germline, CDR1 is MNHEY and CDR2 is SMNVEV (reference sequence).

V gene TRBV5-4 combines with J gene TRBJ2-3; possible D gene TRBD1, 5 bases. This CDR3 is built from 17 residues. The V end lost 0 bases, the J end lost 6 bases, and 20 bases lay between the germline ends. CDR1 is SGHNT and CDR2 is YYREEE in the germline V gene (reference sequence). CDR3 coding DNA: TGTGCCAGCAGCTTGGAGGACAATACCTATGTGGCCGATACGCAGTATTTT. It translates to CASSLEDNTYVADTQYF.

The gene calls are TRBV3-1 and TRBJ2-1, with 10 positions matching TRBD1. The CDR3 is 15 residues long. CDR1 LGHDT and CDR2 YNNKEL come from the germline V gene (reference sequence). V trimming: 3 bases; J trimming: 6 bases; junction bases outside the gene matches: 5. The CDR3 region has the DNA TGTGCCAGCAGCCACGGACAGGGGGTAAGCAATGAGCAGTTCTTC. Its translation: CASSHGQGVSNEQFF.

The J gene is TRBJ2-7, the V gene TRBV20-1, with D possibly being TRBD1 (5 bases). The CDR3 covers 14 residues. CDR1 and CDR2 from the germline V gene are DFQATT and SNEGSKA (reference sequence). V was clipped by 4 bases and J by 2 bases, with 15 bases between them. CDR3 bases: TGCAGTGCTATACAGGAACTCCCTACCTACGAGCAGTACTTC. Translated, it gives CSAIQELPTYEQYF.

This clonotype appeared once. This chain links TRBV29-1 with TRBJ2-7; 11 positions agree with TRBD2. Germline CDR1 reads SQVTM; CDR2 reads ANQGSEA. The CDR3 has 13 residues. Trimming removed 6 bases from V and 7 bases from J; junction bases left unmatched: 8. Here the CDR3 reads CSVVGTSGPEQYF. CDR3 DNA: TGCAGCGTAGTCGGGACTAGCGGACCTGAGCAGTACTTC.

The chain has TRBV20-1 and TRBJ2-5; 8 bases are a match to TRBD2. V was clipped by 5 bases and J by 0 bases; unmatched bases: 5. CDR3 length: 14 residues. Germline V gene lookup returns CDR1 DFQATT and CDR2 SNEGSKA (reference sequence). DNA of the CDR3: TGCAGTGCTGCTAGCGGGCAGTACCAAGAGACCCAGTACTTC. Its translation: CSAASGQYQETQYF.